This T cell receptor (beta chain) was obtained from a study of blood T cell repertoires in COVID-19. Study background: In each case, the material was cDNA or gDNA derived from T cells, B-cell-depleted T cells, or PBMCs.

The germline gives CDR1 SGHAT, CDR2 FQDESV (reference sequence). This CDR3 is 15 amino acids long. V shed 5 bases and J 9 bases; nucleotides not matched to a gene: 6. Data came from immunoSEQ multiplex PCR; TCRdb stores just in-frame clones and leaves some out. The sample carries some 37,000 clones, roughly 90% recorded once. The sample consisted of peripheral blood. The sequence came from a man aged 70 or older with acute or convalescent COVID-19. This chain uses TRBV11-1 with TRBJ1-6; 11 bases align to TRBD1. The CDR3 reads CASSPRTGGPSPLHF. The DNA for the CDR3 is TGTGCCAGCAGCCCCCGGACAGGGGGCCCTTCACCCCTCCACTTT.